The T cell receptor (beta chain) under discussion was sequenced for a study of CDR3 diversity in severe acne. This CDR3 contains 12 residues. As to this clonotype: An end of the junction does not agree with germline; a read error may underlie this.

TCRdb reanalysed the PCR reads using MiXCR and keeps one entry per CDR3 protein. The repertoire consists of about 97,000 distinct CDR3 sequences, with about half occurring once and the leading ten covering around an eighth. The clonotype comes from a male donor with acne. The sequenced material came from blood. This rearrangement joins TRBV12-3 or TRBV12-4 to TRBJ1-2; 7 bases match TRBD1. CDR3 residues: CASRPGGYGYTF. CDR3 sequence (DNA): TGCGCCAGCAGGCCAGGGGGCTATGGCTACACCTTC.